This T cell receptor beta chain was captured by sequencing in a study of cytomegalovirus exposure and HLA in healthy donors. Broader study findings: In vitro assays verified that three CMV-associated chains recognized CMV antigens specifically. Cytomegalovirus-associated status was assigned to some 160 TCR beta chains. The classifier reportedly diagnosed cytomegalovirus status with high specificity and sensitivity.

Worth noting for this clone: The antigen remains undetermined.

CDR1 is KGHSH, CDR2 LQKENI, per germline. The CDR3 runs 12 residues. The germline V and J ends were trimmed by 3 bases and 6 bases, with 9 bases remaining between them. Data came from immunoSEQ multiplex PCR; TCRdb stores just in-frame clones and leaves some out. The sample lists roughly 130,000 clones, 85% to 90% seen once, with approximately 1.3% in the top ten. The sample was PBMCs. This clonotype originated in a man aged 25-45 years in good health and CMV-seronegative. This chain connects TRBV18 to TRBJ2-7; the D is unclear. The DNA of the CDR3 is TGTGCCAGCTCACCCCCCTCAGGCGAGCAGTACTTC. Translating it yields CASSPPSGEQYF.